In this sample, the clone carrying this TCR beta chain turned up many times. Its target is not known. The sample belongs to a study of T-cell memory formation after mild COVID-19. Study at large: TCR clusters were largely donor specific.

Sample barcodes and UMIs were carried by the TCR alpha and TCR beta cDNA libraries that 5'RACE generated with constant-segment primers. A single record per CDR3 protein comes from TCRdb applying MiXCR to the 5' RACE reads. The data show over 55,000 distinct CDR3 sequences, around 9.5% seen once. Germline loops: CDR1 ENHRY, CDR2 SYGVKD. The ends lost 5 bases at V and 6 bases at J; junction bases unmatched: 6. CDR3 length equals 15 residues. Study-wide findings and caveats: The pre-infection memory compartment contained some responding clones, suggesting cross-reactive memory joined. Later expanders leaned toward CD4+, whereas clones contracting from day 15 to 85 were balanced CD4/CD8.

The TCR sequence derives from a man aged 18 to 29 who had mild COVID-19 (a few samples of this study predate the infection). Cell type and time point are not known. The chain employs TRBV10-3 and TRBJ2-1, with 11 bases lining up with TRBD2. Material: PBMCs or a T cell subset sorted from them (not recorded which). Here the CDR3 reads CAISPGLAEINEQFF. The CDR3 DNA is TGTGCCATCAGTCCGGGACTAGCGGAGATCAATGAGCAGTTCTTC.